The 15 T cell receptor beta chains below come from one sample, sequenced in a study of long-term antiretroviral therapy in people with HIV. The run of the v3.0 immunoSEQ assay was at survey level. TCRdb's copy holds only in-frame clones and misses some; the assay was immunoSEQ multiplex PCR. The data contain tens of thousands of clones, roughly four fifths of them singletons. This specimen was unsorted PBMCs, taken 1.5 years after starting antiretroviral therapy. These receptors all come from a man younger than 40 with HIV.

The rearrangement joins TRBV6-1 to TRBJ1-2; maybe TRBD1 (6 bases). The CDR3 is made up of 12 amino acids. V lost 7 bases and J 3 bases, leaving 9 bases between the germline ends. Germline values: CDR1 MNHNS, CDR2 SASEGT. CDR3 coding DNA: TGTGCCAGCAAGGGGGGATACTATGGCTACACCTTC. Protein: CASKGGYYGYTF.

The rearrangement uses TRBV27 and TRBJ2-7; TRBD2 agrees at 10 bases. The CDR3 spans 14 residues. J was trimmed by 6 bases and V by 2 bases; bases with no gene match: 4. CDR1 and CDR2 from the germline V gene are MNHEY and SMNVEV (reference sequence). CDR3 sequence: CASSLIAGGSEQYF. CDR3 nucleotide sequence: TGTGCCAGCAGTTTAATAGCGGGAGGATCCGAGCAGTACTTC.

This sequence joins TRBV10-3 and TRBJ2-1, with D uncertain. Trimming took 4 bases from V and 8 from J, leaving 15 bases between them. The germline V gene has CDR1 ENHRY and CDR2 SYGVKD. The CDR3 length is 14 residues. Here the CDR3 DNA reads TGTGCCATCAGTGTCGGGCGGCCGGTTGATGAGCAGTTCTTC. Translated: CAISVGRPVDEQFF.

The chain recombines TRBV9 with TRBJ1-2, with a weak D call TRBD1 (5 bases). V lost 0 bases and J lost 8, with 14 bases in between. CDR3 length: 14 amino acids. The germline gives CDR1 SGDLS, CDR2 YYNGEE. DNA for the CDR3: TGTGCCAGCAGCGTAGGGGACGGACTGATCGGCTACACCTTC. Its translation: CASSVGDGLIGYTF.

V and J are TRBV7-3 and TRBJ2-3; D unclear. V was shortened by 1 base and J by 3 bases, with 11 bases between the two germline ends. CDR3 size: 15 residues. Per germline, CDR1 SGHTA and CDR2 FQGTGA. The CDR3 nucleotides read TGTGCCAGCAGCTTAAACGCGATTGGTACAGATACGCAGTATTTT. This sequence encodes CASSLNAIGTDTQYF.

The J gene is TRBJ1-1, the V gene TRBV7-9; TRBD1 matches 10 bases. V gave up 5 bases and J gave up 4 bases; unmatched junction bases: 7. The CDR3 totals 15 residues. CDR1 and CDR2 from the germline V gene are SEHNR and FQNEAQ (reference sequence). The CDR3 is CASSGGQGEGTEAFF. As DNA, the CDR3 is TGTGCCAGCAGCGGAGGACAGGGGGAGGGCACTGAAGCTTTCTTT.

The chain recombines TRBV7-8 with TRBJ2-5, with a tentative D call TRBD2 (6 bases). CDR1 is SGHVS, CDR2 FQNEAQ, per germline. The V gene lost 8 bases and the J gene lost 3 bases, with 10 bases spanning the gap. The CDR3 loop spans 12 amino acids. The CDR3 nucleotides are TGTGCCAGCGGGGGGTGGGAAGAGACCCAGTACTTC. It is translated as CASGGWEETQYF.

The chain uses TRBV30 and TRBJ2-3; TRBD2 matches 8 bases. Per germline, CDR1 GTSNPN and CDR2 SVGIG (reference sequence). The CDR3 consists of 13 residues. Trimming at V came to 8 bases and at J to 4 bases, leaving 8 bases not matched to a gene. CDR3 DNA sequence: TGTGCCGGTCAGAGCGGGGGCCCAGATACGCAGTATTTT. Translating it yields CAGQSGGPDTQYF.

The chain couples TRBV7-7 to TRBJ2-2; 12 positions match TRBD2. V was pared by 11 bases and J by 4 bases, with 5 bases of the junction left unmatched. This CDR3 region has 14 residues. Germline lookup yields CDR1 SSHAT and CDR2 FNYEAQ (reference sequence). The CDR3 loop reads CAVTSGGVTGELFF. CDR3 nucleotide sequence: TGTGCCGTGACTAGCGGGGGCGTCACCGGGGAGCTGTTTTTT.

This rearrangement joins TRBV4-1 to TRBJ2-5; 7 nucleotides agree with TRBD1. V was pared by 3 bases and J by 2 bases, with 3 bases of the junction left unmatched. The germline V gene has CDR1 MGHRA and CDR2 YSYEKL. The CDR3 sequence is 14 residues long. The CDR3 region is CASSQPTGQETQYF. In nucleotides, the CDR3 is TGCGCCAGCAGCCAGCCGACAGGGCAAGAGACCCAGTACTTC.

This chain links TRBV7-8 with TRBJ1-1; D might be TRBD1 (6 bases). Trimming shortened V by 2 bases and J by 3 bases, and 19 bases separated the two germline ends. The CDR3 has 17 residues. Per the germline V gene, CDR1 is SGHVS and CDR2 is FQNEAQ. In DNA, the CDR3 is TGTGCCAGCAGCTTACGCCCCCGGGACATAGGGTACACTGAAGCTTTCTTT. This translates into CASSLRPRDIGYTEAFF.

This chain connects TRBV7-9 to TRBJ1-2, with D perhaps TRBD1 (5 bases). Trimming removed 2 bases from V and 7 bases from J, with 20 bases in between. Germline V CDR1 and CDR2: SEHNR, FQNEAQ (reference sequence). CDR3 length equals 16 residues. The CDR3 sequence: CASSLPRDRSTSGYTF. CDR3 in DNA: TGTGCCAGCAGCTTACCCCGGGACCGCTCTACTAGTGGCTACACCTTC.

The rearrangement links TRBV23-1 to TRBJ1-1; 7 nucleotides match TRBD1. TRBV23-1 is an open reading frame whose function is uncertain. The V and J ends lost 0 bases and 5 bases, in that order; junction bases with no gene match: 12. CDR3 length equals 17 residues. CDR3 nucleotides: TGCGCCAGCAGTCAATCCTTCGGACAGGCGGGTGAGACTGAAGCTTTCTTT. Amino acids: CASSQSFGQAGETEAFF.

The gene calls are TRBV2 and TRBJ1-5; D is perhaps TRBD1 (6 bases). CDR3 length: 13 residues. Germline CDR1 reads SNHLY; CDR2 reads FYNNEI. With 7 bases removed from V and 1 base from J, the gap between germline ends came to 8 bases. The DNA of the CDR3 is TGTGCCAGCAACAGGGAGAGCAATCAGCCCCAGCATTTT. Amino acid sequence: CASNRESNQPQHF.

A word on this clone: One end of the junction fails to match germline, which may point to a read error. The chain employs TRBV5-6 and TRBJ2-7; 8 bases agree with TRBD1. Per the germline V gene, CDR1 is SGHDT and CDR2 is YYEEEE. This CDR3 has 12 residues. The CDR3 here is CASSRASGGFNF. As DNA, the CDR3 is TGTGCCAGCAGCCGGGCTTCAGGGGGCTTTAACTTC. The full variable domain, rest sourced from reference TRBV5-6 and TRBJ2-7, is DAGVTQSPTHLIKTRGQQVTLRCSPKSGHDTVSWYQQALGQGPQFIFQYYEEEERQRGNFPDRFSGHQFPNYSSELNVNALLLGDSALYLCASSRASGGFNFGPGTRLTVT.